The source of this T cell receptor beta chain is a study of blood T cell repertoires in COVID-19 (TCRdb year 2020). General notes on the study: Samples from collaborators originated in the United States, Italy and Spain and spanned both the acute and convalescent phases of COVID-19. The repertoires were made available in a free public database intended to serve as a resource for research on the immune response to SARS-CoV-2. The samples were drawn from two sources: the first 160 participants of the ongoing ImmuneRACE study, and fewer than 1,500 subjects contributed by 6 global collaborators. The dataset comprised deeply sampled blood TCRbeta repertoires from subjects exposed to, actively infected with, or recovered from COVID-19. The material from the prospective study consisted of cDNA or gDNA derived from T cells, B-cell-depleted T cells, or PBMCs. HLA class I and class II types, where available, came from metadata supplied by the sample provider rather than from assay-based typing. The sample metadata nearly always contained a de-identified subject ID, COVID-19 status, age in years and sex.

General conclusions and limits of the study: The quantity of clinical and demographic metadata differed by source and by participant and was supplied without curation.

Remarks on this clone: The target of this receptor is not known. The record has no base qualities; no much larger clone is one base away.

Trimming takes 3 bases from V and 5 bases from J, and the germline ends sit 10 bases apart. From cysteine to phenylalanine, the CDR3 is 13 amino acids long. Only CDR3 DNA remains: 39 bases, in frame from the first base. CDR1 is given as KGHSH and CDR2 as LQKENI, both from the germline V gene. Collaborating institutions collected whole blood in K2EDTA tubes following their own protocols. Collaborator samples were shipped for TCRbeta analysis as frozen whole blood, isolated PBMCs, or DNA extracted from either sample type. TCRbeta CDR3 regions were amplified from genomic DNA using the immunoSEQ Assay, a bias-controlled multiplex PCR. The study's processing was this. Nucleated cell counts per sample were estimated from amplification of reference gene primers within the assay. To quantify the absolute abundance of each unique TCRbeta CDR3 rearrangement, sequence reads were collapsed and filtered. For each sample, productive Simpson clonality was calculated by taking the square root of Simpson's diversity index across productive rearrangements. TCRdb carries this immuneACCESS record with in-frame sequences only. Its versions omit some clonotypes, under half of them owing to an unresolved V gene in the studies checked, with the rest unexplained. V and J calls and clone size follow that table, whereas D and trimming were derived from the DNA. This sample gives roughly 190,000 clones in total; about 85% of them show up just once. The ten top clones hold less than 20% of the sample.

The sequencing input was peripheral blood. The sequence derives from a human donor in a cohort sampled during active COVID-19. The receptor chain draws on TRBV18 and TRBJ1-2; the D gene cannot be resolved reliably. At the DNA level, the sequence is TGTGCCAGCTCACCCAGCGATGGGTATGGCTACACCTTC. This translates into CASSPSDGYGYTF.